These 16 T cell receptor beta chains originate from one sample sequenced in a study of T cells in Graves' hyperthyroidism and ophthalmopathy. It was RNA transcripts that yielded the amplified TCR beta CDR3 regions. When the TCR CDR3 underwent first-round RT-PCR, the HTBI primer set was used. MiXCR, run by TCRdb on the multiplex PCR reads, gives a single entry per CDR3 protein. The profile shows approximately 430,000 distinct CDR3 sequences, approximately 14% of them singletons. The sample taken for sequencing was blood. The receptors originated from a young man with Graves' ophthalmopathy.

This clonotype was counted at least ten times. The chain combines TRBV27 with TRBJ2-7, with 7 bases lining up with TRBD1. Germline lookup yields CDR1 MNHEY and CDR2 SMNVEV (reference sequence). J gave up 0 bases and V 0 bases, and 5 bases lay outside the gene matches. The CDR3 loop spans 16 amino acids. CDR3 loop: CASSLSLHRGSYEQYF. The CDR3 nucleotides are TGTGCCAGCAGTTTATCCCTTCACAGGGGCTCCTACGAGCAGTACTTC.

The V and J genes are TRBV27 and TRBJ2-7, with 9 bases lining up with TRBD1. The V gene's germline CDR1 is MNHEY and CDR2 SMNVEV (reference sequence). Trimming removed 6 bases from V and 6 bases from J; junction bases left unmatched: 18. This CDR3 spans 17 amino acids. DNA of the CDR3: TGTGCCAGCAGCCGCCTGGGTTCGGGACAGGGAGGCACCGAGCAGTACTTC. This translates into CASSRLGSGQGGTEQYF.

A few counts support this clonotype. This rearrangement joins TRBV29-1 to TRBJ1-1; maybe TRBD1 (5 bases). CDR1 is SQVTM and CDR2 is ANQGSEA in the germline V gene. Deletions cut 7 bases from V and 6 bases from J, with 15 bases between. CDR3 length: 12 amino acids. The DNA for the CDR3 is TGCAGCGGCGATGGGTGGGGCGCTGAAGCTTTCTTT. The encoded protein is CSGDGWGAEAFF.

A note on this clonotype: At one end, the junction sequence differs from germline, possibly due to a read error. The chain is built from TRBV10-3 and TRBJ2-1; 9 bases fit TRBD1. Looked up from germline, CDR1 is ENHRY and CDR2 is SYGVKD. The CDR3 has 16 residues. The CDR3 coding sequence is TGTGCCGTCAGTCCTGGCCCGGACAGGGGAAACAATGAGCAGTTCTTC. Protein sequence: CAVSPGPDRGNNEQFF.

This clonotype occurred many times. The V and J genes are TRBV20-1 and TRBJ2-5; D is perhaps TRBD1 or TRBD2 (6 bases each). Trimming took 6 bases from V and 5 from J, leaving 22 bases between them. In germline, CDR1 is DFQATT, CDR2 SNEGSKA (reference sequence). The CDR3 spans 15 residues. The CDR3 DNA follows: TGCAGTGCCAAAGGGGGGACCGTATGGAGGGAGACCCAGTACTTC. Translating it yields CSAKGGTVWRETQYF.

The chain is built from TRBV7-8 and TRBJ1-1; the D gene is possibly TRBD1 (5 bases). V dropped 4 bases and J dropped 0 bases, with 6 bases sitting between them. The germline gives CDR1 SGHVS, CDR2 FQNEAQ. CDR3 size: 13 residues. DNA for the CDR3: TGTGCCAGCAGCTGGGGACTGAACACTGAAGCTTTCTTT. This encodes CASSWGLNTEAFF.

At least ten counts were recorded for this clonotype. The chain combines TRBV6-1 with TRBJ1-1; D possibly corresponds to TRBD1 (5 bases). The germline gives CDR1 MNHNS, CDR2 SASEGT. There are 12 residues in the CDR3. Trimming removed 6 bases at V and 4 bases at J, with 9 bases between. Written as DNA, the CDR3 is TGTGCCAGCAGGGTTAGGGGCACTGAAGCTTTCTTT. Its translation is CASRVRGTEAFF.

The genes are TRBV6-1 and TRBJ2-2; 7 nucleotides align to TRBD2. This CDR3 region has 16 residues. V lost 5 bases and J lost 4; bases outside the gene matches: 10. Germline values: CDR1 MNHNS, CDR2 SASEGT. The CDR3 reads CASSPTGLEGTGELFF. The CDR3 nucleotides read TGTGCCAGCAGTCCTACAGGACTAGAGGGCACCGGGGAGCTGTTTTTT.

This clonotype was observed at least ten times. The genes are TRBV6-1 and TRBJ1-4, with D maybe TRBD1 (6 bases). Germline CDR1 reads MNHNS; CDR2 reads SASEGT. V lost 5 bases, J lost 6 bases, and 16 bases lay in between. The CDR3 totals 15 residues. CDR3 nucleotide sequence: TGTGCCAGCAGTTATGCCGGAAGGGGGGATGAAAAACTGTTTTTT. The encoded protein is CASSYAGRGDEKLFF.

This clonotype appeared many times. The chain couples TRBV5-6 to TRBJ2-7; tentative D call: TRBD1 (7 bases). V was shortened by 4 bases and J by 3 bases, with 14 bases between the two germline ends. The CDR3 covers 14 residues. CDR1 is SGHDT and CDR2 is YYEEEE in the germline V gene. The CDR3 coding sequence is TGTGCCAGCAGCATTCAGGGGGGTTTCTACGAGCAGTACTTC. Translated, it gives CASSIQGGFYEQYF.

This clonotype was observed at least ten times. CDR3 region: CASSPTGTIYNEQFF. The DNA of the CDR3 is TGTGCCAGCAGCCCGACGGGGACCATCTACAATGAGCAGTTCTTC. The V gene is TRBV9, the J gene TRBJ2-1, with D perhaps being TRBD1 or TRBD2 (5 bases each). The CDR3 totals 15 residues. Germline CDR1 is SGDLS and CDR2 is YYNGEE. V was clipped by 4 bases and J by 3 bases, with 14 bases between them.

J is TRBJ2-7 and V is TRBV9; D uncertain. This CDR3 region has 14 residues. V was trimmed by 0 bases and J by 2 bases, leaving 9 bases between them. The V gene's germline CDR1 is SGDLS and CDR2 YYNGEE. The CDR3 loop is CASSVAVSAYEQYF. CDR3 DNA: TGTGCCAGCAGCGTAGCGGTCAGTGCCTACGAGCAGTACTTC.

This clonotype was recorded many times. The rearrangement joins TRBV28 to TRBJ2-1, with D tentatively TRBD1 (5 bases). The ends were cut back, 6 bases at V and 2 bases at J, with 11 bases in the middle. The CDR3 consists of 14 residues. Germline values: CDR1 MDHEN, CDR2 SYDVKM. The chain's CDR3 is CASRSSGTYNEQFF. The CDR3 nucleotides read TGTGCCAGCAGAAGTTCAGGGACCTACAATGAGCAGTTCTTC.

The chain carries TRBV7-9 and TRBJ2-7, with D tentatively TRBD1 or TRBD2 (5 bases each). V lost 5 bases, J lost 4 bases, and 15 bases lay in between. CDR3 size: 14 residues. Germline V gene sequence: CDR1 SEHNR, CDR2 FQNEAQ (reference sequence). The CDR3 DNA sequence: TGTGCCAGCAGCCACCGGGACGGTAATTACGAGCAGTACTTC. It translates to CASSHRDGNYEQYF.

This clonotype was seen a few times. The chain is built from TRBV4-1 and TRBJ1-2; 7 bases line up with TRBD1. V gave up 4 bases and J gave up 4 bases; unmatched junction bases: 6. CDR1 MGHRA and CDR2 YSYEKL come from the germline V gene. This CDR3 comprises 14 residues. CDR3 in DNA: TGCGCCAGCAGCCCGGACAGGACTACCTATGGCTACACCTTC. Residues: CASSPDRTTYGYTF.

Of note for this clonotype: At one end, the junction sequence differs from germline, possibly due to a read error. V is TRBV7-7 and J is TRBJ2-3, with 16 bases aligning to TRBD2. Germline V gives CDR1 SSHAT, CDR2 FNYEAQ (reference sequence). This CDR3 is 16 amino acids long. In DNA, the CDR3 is TGTGCTAGCAGCCCGGGACTAGCGGGAGGGGCAGATACGCAGTATTTT. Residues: CASSPGLAGGADTQYF.